The T cell receptor beta chain described here comes from a study of technical replicates of blood from several donors. Sequenced by immunoSEQ multiplex PCR; TCRdb stores in-frame clones only, minus some. The data show about 61,000 clones, 97% seen once. The germline CDR1 and CDR2 sequences are PRHDT and FYEKMQ (reference sequence). The CDR3 has 14 amino acids. Trimming pared 3 bases from V and 7 bases from J, leaving 15 bases between. Sample: T cells isolated from PBMCs. The V call is TRBV13, the J call TRBJ1-2; TRBD1 might be the D (6 bases). This TCR derives from a human donor in good health. This CDR3 is CASSFERGAGGYTF. For the CDR3, the DNA is TGTGCCAGCAGCTTCGAGCGGGGGGCAGGTGGCTACACCTTC. The full variable domain, completed using reference TRBV13 and TRBJ1-2, is AAGVIQSPRHLIKEKRETATLKCYPIPRHDTVYWYQQGPGQDPQFLISFYEKMQSDKGSIPDRFSAQQFSDYHSELNMSSLELGDSALYFCASSFERGAGGYTFGSGTRLTVV.